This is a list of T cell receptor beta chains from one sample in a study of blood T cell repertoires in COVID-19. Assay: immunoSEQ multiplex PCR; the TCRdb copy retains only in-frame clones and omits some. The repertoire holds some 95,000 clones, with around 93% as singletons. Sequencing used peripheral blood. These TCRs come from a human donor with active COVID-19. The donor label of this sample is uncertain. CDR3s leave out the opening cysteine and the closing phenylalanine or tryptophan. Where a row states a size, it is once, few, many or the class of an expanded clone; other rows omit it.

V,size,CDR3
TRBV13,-,ASSPWTGGEQY
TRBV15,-,ATSETGGAVDTQY
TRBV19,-,ASTANYGYT
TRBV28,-,ASGGGGRHNEQF
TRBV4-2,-,ASSPQAGDSDEQF
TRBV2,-,ASGWKRGSYEQY
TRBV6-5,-,ASRRDLTDTQY
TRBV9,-,ASSISGGYQETQY
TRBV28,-,ASSFQGATNEKLF
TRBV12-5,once,ASGSDKRGGGSGANVLT
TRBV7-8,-,ASSRTGVPGELF
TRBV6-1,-,ASSEGTGPDTGELF
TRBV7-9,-,ASSRDRENQPQH
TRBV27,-,ASSPPPYREQY
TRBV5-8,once,ASSLARAVGNQPQH
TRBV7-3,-,ASSLTGTGAATDTQY
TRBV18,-,ASSQELKAGNTEAF
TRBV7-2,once,ASSPGNGDTQY
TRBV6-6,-,ASSYPLAGGHNEQF
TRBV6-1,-,ASSDRQGVTEAF
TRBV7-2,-,ASSPAGQGGNIQY
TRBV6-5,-,ASIRSGQNTGELF
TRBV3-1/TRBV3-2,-,ASSQEQGGGYT
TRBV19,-,ASSIPGGADGYT
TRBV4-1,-,ASSQPTSGEETQY
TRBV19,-,ASSIRTGTETTYEQY
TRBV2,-,ASRISGGAIHEQF
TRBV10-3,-,AISEQGGSGAEAF
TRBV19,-,ASSIAHQGGSDTQY
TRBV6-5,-,ASSYSGGGGNTIY